The present T cell receptor (beta chain) was sequenced within a study of siplizumab effects on memory and regulatory T cells. Study-wide points: Of the alloreactive clones, only a minor fraction mapped to unstimulated subsets. Phenotypic classification as naive or memory proved unattainable for roughly 75-97% of proliferating CD4+ or CD8+ clones. Relative to controls at approximately 25%, mappable alloreactive CD4+ clones exhibited a mean Treg-derived proportion of approximately 70% with siplizumab.

With regard to this clone: Its cognate antigen is unknown.

With V trimmed by 4 bases and J by 8 bases, 8 bases remained unmatched. CDR1 is GTSNPN, CDR2 SVGIG, per germline (reference sequence). This CDR3 contains 13 residues. The study assayed around 9.2 x 10^4 TCR templates per sample. The assay was immunoSEQ multiplex PCR, and TCRdb's table has in-frame clones only and misses some. The repertoire consists of 87,000 or so clones, with 94% occurring once and the leading ten covering around 0.33%. Source material: non-Treg CD4+ T cells sorted from blood. This TCR was recovered from a human donor in good health. The chain carries TRBV30 and TRBJ1-1; 9 bases fit TRBD1. The CDR3 loop is CAWNLGTGYEAFF. The CDR3, as DNA: TGTGCCTGGAATCTCGGGACAGGGTACGAAGCTTTCTTT.